This is a list of T cell receptor beta chains from one sample in a study of blood T cell repertoires in COVID-19. Libraries were prepared by immunoSEQ multiplex PCR; TCRdb keeps only in-frame clonotypes and omits some of them. The data show about half a million clones, around 85% seen once. The sequencing sample was made of peripheral blood. The source is a human donor in a cohort sampled during active COVID-19. CDR3s include the opening cysteine and the closing phenylalanine or tryptophan. Fields, in order: clone size, D gene, V gene, J gene, CDR3 protein, CDR3 DNA. D genes are given only for firm matches. Clone size is given for some rows only: seen once, a few or many times, or a class if the clone is expanded.

>.|.|TRBV6-2/TRBV6-3|TRBJ1-1
CASSSLQVTEAFF
TGTGCCAGCAGCTCCTTACAGGTCACTGAAGCTTTCTTT
>.|TRBD2|TRBV29-1|TRBJ2-5
CSVLAGVETQYF
TGCAGCGTCCTGGCGGGAGTGGAGACCCAGTACTTC
>.|TRBD1|TRBV28|TRBJ1-2
CASSITTGGLYGYTF
TGTGCCAGCAGTATAACGACAGGGGGCCTCTATGGCTACACCTTC
>.|.|TRBV7-6|TRBJ2-3
CASRGGVSTDTQYF
TGTGCCAGCAGGGGCGGGGTTAGCACAGATACGCAGTATTTT
>.|TRBD1|TRBV18|TRBJ1-2
CASSPEGGQGANYGYTF
TGTGCCAGCTCACCGGAAGGCGGACAGGGTGCCAACTATGGCTACACCTTC
>.|.|TRBV20-1|TRBJ1-5
CSASSPKGKQPQHF
TGCAGTGCTAGTAGTCCAAAGGGGAAACAGCCCCAGCATTTT
>.|TRBD1|TRBV9|TRBJ2-7
CASSPGTAPYEQYF
TGTGCCAGCAGCCCCGGGACAGCTCCCTACGAGCAGTACTTC
>.|.|TRBV5-1|TRBJ2-1
CASSATESEQFF
TGCGCCAGCAGCGCAACGGAGAGTGAGCAGTTCTTC
>.|.|TRBV13|TRBJ1-4
CASSFRETNEKLFF
TGTGCCAGCAGCTTCAGGGAAACTAATGAAAAACTGTTTTTT
>few|TRBD2|TRBV4-2|TRBJ2-7
CASSLSGINEQYF
TGTGCCAGCAGCCTTAGCGGGATCAACGAGCAGTACTTC
>.|.|TRBV5-1|TRBJ1-1
CASSLNSLMNTEAFF
TGCGCCAGCAGCTTGAACTCCCTAATGAACACTGAAGCTTTCTTT
>.|TRBD1|TRBV7-2|TRBJ1-1
CASSFTGGSLTEAFF
TGTGCCAGCAGCTTTACAGGGGGCAGTCTCACTGAAGCTTTCTTT
>.|TRBD1|TRBV6-5|TRBJ1-3
CASSPQGGTGNTIYF
TGTGCCAGCAGCCCACAGGGGGGGACTGGAAACACCATATATTTT
>.|.|TRBV27|TRBJ2-7
CASSPWQGSYEQYF
TGTGCCAGCAGCCCTTGGCAGGGGTCTTACGAGCAGTACTTC
>once|TRBD2|TRBV10-3|TRBJ2-5
CAISEGTSGRYNQETQYF
TGTGCCATCAGTGAGGGGACTAGCGGGAGGTACAACCAAGAGACCCAGTACTTC
>few|.|TRBV28|TRBJ2-2
CASSLQRSGTGELFF
TGTGCCAGCAGTTTACAAAGGAGTGGCACCGGGGAGCTGTTTTTT
>.|TRBD2|TRBV2|TRBJ2-1
CASSERAGGYGEQFF
TGTGCCAGCAGTGAGCGAGCGGGAGGTTACGGTGAGCAGTTCTTC
>few|TRBD2|TRBV7-2|TRBJ2-7
CASSLGPSGPYEQYF
TGTGCCAGCAGCTTAGGACCTAGCGGGCCGTACGAGCAGTACTTC
>few|.|TRBV30|TRBJ2-5
CAWSVGGRMGGETQYF
TGTGCCTGGAGTGTTGGAGGGAGGATGGGAGGCGAGACCCAGTACTTC
>.|TRBD1|TRBV5-1|TRBJ1-5
CASSLGPGQGNQPQHF
TGCGCCAGCAGCTTGGGCCCTGGACAGGGAAATCAGCCCCAGCATTTT
>.|.|TRBV29-1|TRBJ1-2
CSVETANYGYTF
TGCAGCGTTGAAACAGCTAACTATGGCTACACCTTC
>.|TRBD2|TRBV11-2|TRBJ2-1
CASSLAGGRGINEQFF
TGTGCCAGCAGCTTAGCTGGCGGGAGGGGTATAAATGAGCAGTTCTTC
>.|.|TRBV9|TRBJ1-2
CASSAGVGYTF
TGTGCCAGCAGCGCAGGGGTTGGCTACACCTTC
>.|.|TRBV28|TRBJ2-3
CASSLGLSTDTQYF
TGTGCCAGCAGTTTAGGCCTCAGCACAGATACGCAGTATTTT
>.|.|TRBV18|TRBJ2-2
CASSPPAGAGELFF
TGTGCCAGCTCACCACCGGCCGGGGCCGGGGAGCTGTTTTTT
>.|TRBD2|TRBV12-5|TRBJ2-5
CASAVGLAVQETQYF
TGTGCTAGTGCGGTAGGACTAGCGGTCCAAGAGACCCAGTACTTC
>.|TRBD2|TRBV7-9|TRBJ2-3
CASSFRASGRDTQYF
TGTGCCAGCAGCTTTAGGGCTAGCGGGAGAGATACGCAGTATTTT
>.|TRBD1|TRBV6-1|TRBJ1-2
CASSDTGGGPGYTF
TGTGCCAGCAGTGATACAGGGGGGGGGCCTGGCTACACCTTC
>few|TRBD1|TRBV9|TRBJ2-7
CASSVEETGGYEQYF
TGTGCCAGCAGCGTAGAAGAAACAGGGGGGTACGAGCAGTACTTC
>.|TRBD2|TRBV11-2|TRBJ2-1
CASSQAGGSINEQFF
TGTGCCAGCAGCCAAGCGGGAGGCTCCATAAATGAGCAGTTCTTC
>.|.|TRBV14|TRBJ2-1
CASSQDLGAQYNEQFF
TGTGCCAGCAGCCAAGACTTGGGAGCGCAGTACAATGAGCAGTTCTTC
>.|.|TRBV15|TRBJ2-7
CATSREHSGFTTYEQYF
TGTGCCACCAGCAGAGAACACTCAGGGTTCACAACCTACGAGCAGTACTTC
>.|.|TRBV27|TRBJ1-1
CASSPYREGASTEAFF
TGTGCCAGCAGCCCTTACAGGGAGGGAGCGAGCACTGAAGCTTTCTTT
>.|TRBD1|TRBV9|TRBJ2-6
CASSPRGDRGPGANVLTF
TGTGCCAGCAGCCCCCGGGGGGACAGGGGGCCTGGGGCCAACGTCCTGACTTTC
>.|.|TRBV7-3|TRBJ2-2
CASSLTSDTGELFF
TGTGCCAGCAGCTTAACGTCGGACACCGGGGAGCTGTTTTTT
>.|.|TRBV9|TRBJ1-2
CASSSRGGRFYGYTF
TGTGCCAGCAGCTCAAGGGGAGGACGGTTCTATGGCTACACCTTC
>.|.|TRBV15|TRBJ2-7
CATSRAGAGSYEQYF
TGTGCCACCAGCAGAGCTGGTGCGGGCTCCTACGAGCAGTACTTC
>few|.|TRBV6-2/TRBV6-3|TRBJ1-4
CASSLLPNEKLFF
TGTGCCAGCAGTCTCCTTCCCAATGAAAAACTGTTTTTT
>.|.|TRBV2|TRBJ2-7
CASSDLASYEQYF
TGTGCCAGCAGTGACCTAGCCTCCTACGAGCAGTACTTC
>.|.|TRBV6-5|TRBJ1-5
CASRAAVNQPQHF
TGTGCCAGCAGGGCCGCGGTTAACCAGCCCCAGCATTTT
>.|TRBD1|TRBV5-5|TRBJ1-6
CASSFRGDNSPLHF
TGTGCCAGCAGCTTCAGGGGGGACAATTCACCCCTCCACTTT
>.|.|TRBV29-1|TRBJ1-1
CSVDRRLEEAFF
TGCAGCGTTGATCGCAGACTAGAAGAAGCTTTCTTT
>.|.|TRBV7-9|TRBJ1-2
CASSWGDYGYTF
TGTGCCAGCAGCTGGGGGGACTATGGCTACACCTTC